The next 12 T cell receptor beta chains were all read from a single sample in a study of tumor-infiltrating lymphocytes in primary liver carcinoma. The input was around 530 ng total RNA; TCR beta cDNA was made from it with a constant-region primer. What produced the TCR beta libraries was three nested multiplex PCR rounds using slightly modified ARM-PCR. Investigators reported that the first two PCR rounds, at 10 cycles each, used TRBV1-TRBV30 forward primers with a C-beta reverse primer. In TCRdb, the multiplex PCR reads were re-called with MiXCR into one record per CDR3 protein. The profile covers 330,000 or so distinct CDR3 sequences, with approximately 65% appearing a single time and under 8% taken by the ten largest. Blood RNA was derived from unsorted whole blood, and germline DNA was extracted too. Sequences were obtained from peripheral blood. The receptors stem from a man aged 35-49 years with primary liver carcinoma and hepatitis B virus infection.

This clonotype occurred many times. J is TRBJ2-7 and V is TRBV11-2, with TRBD2 identical over 10 bases. In germline, CDR1 is SGHAT, CDR2 FQNNGV. V was clipped by 3 bases and J by 0 bases; unmatched bases: 5. The CDR3 length is 16 residues. The CDR3 is CASSLRLAGGSYEQYF. In DNA form, the CDR3 reads TGTGCCAGCAGCTTGAGACTAGCGGGCGGCTCCTACGAGCAGTACTTC.

A note on this clonotype: One junction end does not reproduce the germline sequence, and a read error may be involved. The chain couples TRBV11-2 to TRBJ2-3, with a tentative D call TRBD2 (5 bases). The CDR3 is 16 amino acids. Germline loops: CDR1 SGHAT, CDR2 FQNNGV. CDR3 region: CSSSLAFAGVKDTQYF. CDR3 DNA sequence: TGTTCCAGCAGCTTAGCGTTCGCTGGTGTGAAAGATACGCAGTATTTT.

This clonotype has more than one count but fewer than ten. This chain joins TRBV5-1 and TRBJ2-2, with D perhaps assigned TRBD1 or TRBD2 (5 bases each). Trimming shortened V by 5 bases and J by 5 bases, and 22 bases separated the two germline ends. CDR3 length equals 17 residues. Per the germline V gene, CDR1 is SGHRS and CDR2 is YFSETQ. CDR3 coding DNA: TGCGCCAGCAGTGCAGACACCGGGGCCCCATGGACCGGGGAGCTGTTTTTT. It encodes CASSADTGAPWTGELFF.

V usage is TRBV7-2 and J usage is TRBJ2-7, with 13 bases identical to TRBD2. The CDR3 extends over 17 amino acids. V lost 4 bases, J lost 5 bases, and 11 bases stayed unmatched. CDR1 is SGHTA and CDR2 is FQGNSA in the germline V gene. For the CDR3, the DNA is TGTGCCAGCAGCTACCGATCTGGGACTAGCGGGATTCACGAGCAGTACTTC. Amino acid sequence: CASSYRSGTSGIHEQYF.

This clonotype has a count of ten or more. The chain joins TRBV6-2 or TRBV6-3 to TRBJ1-4; D is undetermined. Germline loops: CDR1 MNHEY, CDR2 SVGEGT. Trimming took off 8 bases at V and 4 bases at J, with 14 bases between the two ends. The CDR3 totals 14 residues. In nucleotides, the CDR3 is TGTGCCAGCCGAGGTTCGGGCGGTAATGAAAAACTGTTTTTT. Translating it yields CASRGSGGNEKLFF.

This clonotype has a handful of counts. The chain has TRBV4-1 and TRBJ1-2, with D possibly being TRBD1 (5 bases). The CDR3 runs 15 residues. Germline CDR1 reads MGHRA; CDR2 reads YSYEKL. Trimming removed 3 bases at V and 0 bases at J, with 11 bases between. The CDR3 DNA follows: TGCGCCAGCAGCCAGACAGAAACTACTAACTATGGCTACACCTTC. It specifies CASSQTETTNYGYTF.

On this clonotype: Its ends do not fully match the called genes, so a read error is possible. The chain recombines TRBV5-6 with TRBJ2-1, with D unclear. Looked up from germline, CDR1 is SGHDT and CDR2 is YYEEEE. This CDR3 is built from 11 residues. For the CDR3, the DNA is TGTGCCAGCAGCTTCTTGCAAGAGCAGGTCTTC. Amino acids: CASSFLQEQVF.

To note about this clonotype: A read error is possible here, since a much larger clone lies one base away. The rearrangement joins TRBV29-1 to TRBJ2-1; D may be TRBD2 (5 bases). Germline V lookup: CDR1 SQVTM, CDR2 ANQGSEA. This CDR3 comprises 16 residues. V lost 5 bases to trimming and J lost 2 bases, with 19 bases between them. CDR3 in amino acids: CSVTLWASITYNEQFF. The CDR3 nucleotides read TGCAGCGTTACCCTATGGGCTAGCATAACCTACAATGAGCAGTTCTTC.

As to this clonotype: A much bigger clone sits one base away, suggesting this may be a read error. V is TRBV12-3 or TRBV12-4 and J is TRBJ2-2, with TRBD2 matching over 10 bases. The V and J ends lost 7 bases and 4 bases, in that order; junction bases with no gene match: 9. This CDR3 has 16 residues. The CDR3 region has the DNA TGTGCCAGCATCCGAGTAGCGGGAGGCGGCACCGGGGAGCTGTTTTTT. Protein product: CASIRVAGGGTGELFF.

With regard to this clonotype: The junction departs from germline at one end; a sequencing error may be responsible. The chain joins TRBV11-1 to TRBJ2-1, with 9 bases that match TRBD1. Germline loops: CDR1 SGHAT, CDR2 FQDESV (reference sequence). This CDR3 contains 15 residues. The CDR3 nucleotides are TGTGCCAACAGCTTAGTCGGACAGGGGTACAATGAGCAGTTCTTC. Amino acid sequence: CANSLVGQGYNEQFF. Based on the CDR3 plus reference TRBV11-1 and TRBJ2-1, the full variable domain is EAEVAQSPRYKITEKSQAVAFWCDPISGHATLYWYRQILGQGPELLVQFQDESVVDDSQLPKDRFSAERLKGVDSTLKIQPAELGDSAMYLCANSLVGQGYNEQFFGPGTRLTVL.

A single count supports this clonotype. Lacking the conserved final phenylalanine or tryptophan, this CDR3 likely reflects a read error. This chain connects TRBV30 to TRBJ2-7; D might be TRBD1 (6 bases). V was cut by 4 bases and J by 3 bases, with 7 bases left in between. Germline-derived CDR1 and CDR2 are GTSNPN and SVGIG (reference sequence). The CDR3 spans 11 residues. CDR3 protein: CAWMTGYEQYL. In nucleotides, the CDR3 is TGTGCCTGGATGACAGGCTACGAGCAGTACCTC.

This clonotype showed up many times. V and J are TRBV6-4 and TRBJ2-3; D ambiguous. Germline V gene sequence: CDR1 MRHNA, CDR2 SNTAGT. The CDR3 sequence is 13 residues long. With 6 bases removed from V and 2 bases from J, the gap between germline ends came to 9 bases. CDR3 sequence (DNA): TGTGCCAGCAGCCCCGGACCCACAGATACGCAGTATTTT. Its protein is CASSPGPTDTQYF.